This T cell receptor (beta chain) was profiled in a study of CD8 T cells in Susac syndrome. Germline values: CDR1 LNHNV, CDR2 YYDKDF (reference sequence). This CDR3 region has 14 residues. Losses at the gene ends were 0 bases for V and 8 bases for J; bases not matched to a gene: 2. Random hexamers primed reverse transcription of about 0.5 to 1 ug RNA. TCRdb called the immunoSEQ multiplex PCR reads again in MiXCR, with one record for every CDR3 protein. The table records hundreds of thousands of distinct CDR3 sequences, about 94% of them present only once. Material for sequencing was CD4+ T cells from PBMCs. This clonotype was sampled from a human donor with multiple sclerosis. The chain has TRBV15 and TRBJ2-2, with 8 bases identical to TRBD2. CDR3 sequence: CATSREASGGELFF. CDR3 DNA: TGTGCCACCAGCAGAGAGGCTAGCGGGGGGGAGCTGTTTTTT. Drawing the rest from reference TRBV15 and TRBJ2-2, the complete variable domain is DAMVIQNPRYQVTQFGKPVTLSCSQTLNHNVMYWYQQKSSQAPKLLFHYYDKDFNNEADTPDNFQSRRPNTSFCFLDIRSPGLGDTAMYLCATSREASGGELFFGEGSRLTVL.